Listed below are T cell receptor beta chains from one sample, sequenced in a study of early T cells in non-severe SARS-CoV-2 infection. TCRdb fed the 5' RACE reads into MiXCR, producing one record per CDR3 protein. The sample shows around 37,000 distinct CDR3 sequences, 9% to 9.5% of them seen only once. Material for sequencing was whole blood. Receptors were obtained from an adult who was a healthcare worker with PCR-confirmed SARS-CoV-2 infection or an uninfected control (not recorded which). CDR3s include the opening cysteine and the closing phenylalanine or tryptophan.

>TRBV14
CASSQDRSADTQYF
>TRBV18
CASYAGRNTEAFF
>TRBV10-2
CASSAGDYSNQPQHF
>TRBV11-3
CASSQGADTDTQYF
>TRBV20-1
CSARDPPDDNEQFF
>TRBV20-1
CSARDITAPETQYF
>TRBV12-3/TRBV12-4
CASSSQGQDNQPQHF
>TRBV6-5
CASRGPGAGNQPQHF
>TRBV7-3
CASSSRTSGGYNEQFF
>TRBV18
CASSPLVRGGLNEQFF
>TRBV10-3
CAIRRGGVSDTQYF
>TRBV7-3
CASSLGWDTEAFF
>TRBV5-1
CASSRGQEYQETQYF
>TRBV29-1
CSASYSNQPQHF
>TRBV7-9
CASSLGLVPNYNEQFF
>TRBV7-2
CASSLVGGGLSYEQYF
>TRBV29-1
CSVEESWTEAFF
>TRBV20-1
CSAQQETQYF
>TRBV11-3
CASSQGLVGGVEQFF
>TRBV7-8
CASSLVGGLPNSPLHF
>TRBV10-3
CAISDRDRGPRQSYEQYF
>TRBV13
CASSPLSGGPYNEQFF
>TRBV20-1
CSALSRQGGNQPQHF
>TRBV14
CASSQGPSYEQYF
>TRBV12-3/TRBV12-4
CATLPTGGGQPQHF
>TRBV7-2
CASSLYTGDYGYTF
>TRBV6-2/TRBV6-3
CASSYSSGEQYF
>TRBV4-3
CASSQVSGRYGYTF
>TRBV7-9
CASSSTLRSSGNTIYF
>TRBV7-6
CASSLAGDNEKLFF
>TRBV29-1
CSVELGLALGTDTQYF
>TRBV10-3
CAISPGQGAGELFF
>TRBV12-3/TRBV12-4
CAGSLGTRDSPLHF
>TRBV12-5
CASGLQVSGSPLHF
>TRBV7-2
CASSLKRGLKNIQYF
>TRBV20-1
CSASLGGPMATEAFF
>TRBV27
CASSFRRHPATNEKLFF
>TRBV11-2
CASSLSGDEAFF
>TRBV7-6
CASSLGTGPGNTIYF
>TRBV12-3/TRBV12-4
CASSSARGSYNEQFF